The clone carrying this T cell receptor (beta chain) was seen a handful of times. This sample is drawn from a study of blood T cell repertoires in COVID-19. The V and J ends lost 0 bases and 8 bases respectively, with 13 bases between them. The CDR3 runs to 15 residues. Germline V gives CDR1 LGHNA, CDR2 YNFKEQ. Clones were sequenced by immunoSEQ multiplex PCR, and TCRdb holds only the in-frame ones, with some missing. The sample yields 300,000 to 450,000 clones, more than 65% seen once. The chain uses TRBV4-2 and TRBJ1-4; possible D gene TRBD1, 5 bases. This sequence originates from a human donor with acute or convalescent COVID-19. The donor label of this sample is uncertain. The sequencing sample was made of peripheral blood. CDR3 DNA: TGTGCCAGCAGCCAAGAACAGGCAAGGGGAGAAAAACTGTTTTTT. Translated, it gives CASSQEQARGEKLFF.